The clone carrying this T cell receptor beta chain was seen repeatedly, ten times or more. Its antigen is as yet unknown. Other DNA sequences from this sample encode an identical CDR3 as well. Investigators reverse transcribed all isolated RNA, so they sequenced expressed TCRB transcripts. The data were produced by immunoSEQ multiplex PCR, yet TCRdb's version contains in-frame clones alone and is incomplete. Of about 370,000 clones in the sample, 9.6% were seen once. These data come from a study of beta chain features in type 1 diabetes. Overall study results and limits: Equally in patients and controls, PCR might preferentially amplify shorter templates. Insertions were fewer and deletions more numerous at VDJ junctions in type 1 diabetes patients. Shortening that was moderate but significant affected the TCRB CDR3s of Type 1 diabetes patients in all four CD4+ subsets. The question of HLA type influencing TCRB rearrangement was one that remained unresolved here.

The CDR3 extends over 11 amino acids. V lost 4 bases and J 1 base, leaving 2 bases between the germline ends. From germline, CDR1 is SGDLS and CDR2 YYNGEE. Sequencing was performed on central memory CD4+ T cells from blood. This receptor was obtained from a man under 40 with type 1 diabetes. The chain uses TRBV9 and TRBJ2-5; no firm D call. CDR3 residues: CASSSQETQYF. CDR3 coding DNA: TGTGCCAGCAGCTCCCAAGAGACCCAGTACTTC.